These 23 T cell receptor beta chains share one sample of origin, sequenced in a study of CD8+ T cells in alopecia areata. The treatment here: oral pan-JAK inhibitor, 5-10 mg twice daily. Isolated RNA was reverse transcribed into cDNA used as the sequencing template. The data were produced by immunoSEQ multiplex PCR, yet TCRdb's version contains in-frame clones alone and is incomplete. Of about 190,000 clones in the sample, less than 65% were seen once. Sequenced here: CD4+ T cells sorted from blood, sampled at week 24, from a patient treated with tofacitinib. The receptors originated from a human donor with alopecia areata.

The genes are TRBV2 and TRBJ2-7; unclear D gene. Trimming removed 0 bases from V and 4 bases from J, with 10 bases in between. There are 14 residues in the CDR3. Germline CDR1 reads SNHLY; CDR2 reads FYNNEI. CDR3 nucleotide sequence: TGTGCCAGCAGTGAAGCTAGGCCAGTTTACGAGCAGTACTTC. Translation gives CASSEARPVYEQYF.

This clone was recorded only once. The chain employs TRBV29-1 and TRBJ2-3, with D hard to call. Trimming left V 4 bases short and J 0 bases short, with 11 bases between. Germline V gene sequence: CDR1 SQVTM, CDR2 ANQGSEA. The CDR3 loop spans 14 amino acids. Here the CDR3 reads CSVGLRLSTDTQYF. Here the CDR3 DNA reads TGCAGCGTTGGACTGCGGCTTAGCACAGATACGCAGTATTTT.

The chain is built from TRBV14 and TRBJ2-5; D is undetermined. V dropped 1 base and J dropped 7 bases, with 16 bases sitting between them. Looked up from germline, CDR1 is SGHDN and CDR2 is FVKESK. This CDR3 is 15 amino acids long. In nucleotides, the CDR3 is TGTGCCAGCAGCCAAGGTTCCCCCCGCGGTAGGACCCAGTACTTC. Its protein is CASSQGSPRGRTQYF.

The chain employs TRBV7-2 and TRBJ1-6; D is uncertain. In germline, CDR1 is SGHTA, CDR2 FQGNSA. The V and J ends lost 3 bases and 6 bases respectively, with 9 bases between them. The CDR3 loop spans 14 amino acids. CDR3 sequence: CASSFLGVNSPLHF. For the CDR3, the DNA is TGTGCCAGCAGCTTCCTTGGGGTTAATTCACCCCTCCACTTT.

The rearrangement uses TRBV5-1 and TRBJ2-3, with a possible D match to TRBD2 (5 bases). Trimming took off 4 bases at V and 5 bases at J, with 8 bases between the two ends. Germline CDR1 reads SGHRS; CDR2 reads YFSETQ. The CDR3 spans 12 residues. The CDR3 sequence is CASSVLEDTQYF. CDR3 nucleotides: TGCGCCAGCAGCGTACTAGAAGATACGCAGTATTTT.

The chain employs TRBV5-4 and TRBJ2-2; TRBD1 is a possible D gene (5 bases). The V end was cut by 10 bases, the J end by 0 bases, with 16 bases between. The CDR3 has 15 amino acids. Germline V CDR1 and CDR2: SGHNT, YYREEE (reference sequence). The CDR3 protein is CAVYNRKTNTGELFF. The CDR3 DNA sequence: TGTGCCGTCTACAACAGGAAAACGAACACCGGGGAGCTGTTTTTT.

The rearrangement joins TRBV6-5 to TRBJ1-2; D possibly corresponds to TRBD1 (5 bases). V shed 10 bases and J shed 7 bases, with 16 bases lying between them. CDR3 length: 12 residues. The germline gives CDR1 MNHEY, CDR2 SVGAGI. The CDR3 reads CATRSGTRGYTF. The CDR3 nucleotides are TGTGCCACGCGATCGGGGACTCGTGGCTACACCTTC.

The chain recombines TRBV5-6 with TRBJ2-3; tentative D call: TRBD2 (6 bases). Germline values: CDR1 SGHDT, CDR2 YYEEEE. Trimming removed 4 bases at V and 0 bases at J, with 15 bases between. The CDR3 loop spans 16 amino acids. CDR3 DNA: TGTGCCAGCAGCCCGGACGGGGGTGCTAGCACAGATACGCAGTATTTT. Protein product: CASSPDGGASTDTQYF.

V is TRBV29-1 and J is TRBJ2-7; maybe TRBD2 (5 bases). The length of the CDR3 is 15 residues. Between the trimmed V and J ends, which lost 2 bases and 0 bases, there was a span of 14 bases. Germline CDR1 reads SQVTM; CDR2 reads ANQGSEA. CDR3 region: CSVESFGESSYEQYF. As DNA, the CDR3 is TGCAGCGTTGAATCATTCGGGGAGAGCTCCTACGAGCAGTACTTC.

V is TRBV4-1 and J is TRBJ1-2; 7 nucleotides align to TRBD1. The CDR3 loop spans 15 amino acids. Germline CDR1 is MGHRA and CDR2 is YSYEKL. Trimming cost V 0 bases and J 4 bases; bases outside gene matches: 5. The CDR3 region has the DNA TGCGCCAGCAGCCAAGATAGACAGGGCGGCTATGGCTACACCTTC. It yields the protein CASSQDRQGGYGYTF.

This clone was observed a few times. The chain has TRBV12-5 and TRBJ2-1; no reliable D call. Germline lookup yields CDR1 LGHNT and CDR2 FRNRAP. The CDR3 spans 14 residues. V was trimmed by 7 bases and J by 8 bases, leaving 18 bases between them. The CDR3 DNA follows: TGTGCTAGTGTAGAGGCAGGTGGGCTGGATGAGCAGTTCTTC. Its translation: CASVEAGGLDEQFF. Combining the CDR3 with reference TRBV12-5 and TRBJ2-1 gives the whole variable domain DARVTQTPRHKVTEMGQEVTMRCQPILGHNTVFWYRQTMMQGLELLAYFRNRAPLDDSGMPKDRFSAEMPDATLATLKIQPSEPRDSAVYFCASVEAGGLDEQFFGPGTRLTVL.

This clone was seen only a few times. J is TRBJ2-1 and V is TRBV19; 8 bases are a match to TRBD1. The CDR3 is made up of 15 amino acids. The V and J ends lost 6 bases and 6 bases, in that order; junction bases with no gene match: 10. Per germline, CDR1 LNHDA and CDR2 SQIVND (reference sequence). CDR3 DNA sequence: TGTGCCAGTAGGGTACGGCCCGACAGGGGCAATGAGCAGTTCTTC. It yields the protein CASRVRPDRGNEQFF.

The rearrangement joins TRBV30 to TRBJ1-1; 8 nucleotides line up with TRBD1. The CDR3 is 18 residues long. V gave up 4 bases and J gave up 5 bases; unmatched junction bases: 21. Per germline, CDR1 GTSNPN and CDR2 SVGIG (reference sequence). CDR3 amino acids: CAWTRPQGAVNLRTEAFF. The CDR3 DNA reads as TGTGCCTGGACCCGACCTCAGGGGGCTGTGAATTTGAGGACTGAAGCTTTCTTT.

This chain links TRBV10-3 with TRBJ2-3, with a possible D match to TRBD2 (6 bases). The CDR3 sequence is 18 residues long. Germline V gene lookup returns CDR1 ENHRY and CDR2 SYGVKD. The germline V and J ends were trimmed by 3 bases and 3 bases, with 22 bases remaining between them. The CDR3 region has the DNA TGTGCCATCAGTGACGAAGGGAGGACACCCCGGGGGACAGATACGCAGTATTTT. Its protein is CAISDEGRTPRGTDTQYF.

J is TRBJ1-5 and V is TRBV7-2; the D is unclear. V was trimmed by 5 bases and J by 6 bases, leaving 11 bases between them. This CDR3 is 13 amino acids long. Germline V gene lookup returns CDR1 SGHTA and CDR2 FQGNSA. Written as DNA, the CDR3 is TGTGCCAGCAGCCCCCCCCGGGGTCAGCCCCAGCATTTT. This translates into CASSPPRGQPQHF. Based on the CDR3 plus reference TRBV7-2 and TRBJ1-5, the full variable domain is GAGVSQSPSNKVTEKGKDVELRCDPISGHTALYWYRQSLGQGLEFLIYFQGNSAPDKSGLPSDRFSAERTGGSVSTLTIQRTQQEDSAVYLCASSPPRGQPQHFGDGTRLSIL.

This rearrangement joins TRBV30 to TRBJ1-2; maybe TRBD1 (6 bases). Germline V CDR1 and CDR2: GTSNPN, SVGIG (reference sequence). The V end lost 3 bases, the J end lost 5 bases, and 13 bases lay between the germline ends. The CDR3 has 13 amino acids. Here the CDR3 DNA reads TGTGCCTGGAGCGCGAGGACAGTATATGGCTACACCTTC. As protein: CAWSARTVYGYTF.

Points on this clone: Other DNA sequences in the same sample also yield this CDR3. J is TRBJ1-1 and V is TRBV30, with D unclear. The length of the CDR3 is 13 residues. CDR1 and CDR2 (germline): GTSNPN, SVGIG (reference sequence). Trimming removed 0 bases from V and 1 base from J, with 6 bases in between. Here the CDR3 reads CAWSVGGNTEAFF. The CDR3 DNA sequence: TGTGCCTGGAGTGTCGGAGGGAACACTGAAGCTTTCTTT.

The rearrangement links TRBV5-1 to TRBJ2-5; 8 positions match TRBD1. V shed 4 bases, J shed 2 bases, and the junction held 7 bases outside the gene matches. Germline CDR1 and CDR2: SGHRS and YFSETQ. This CDR3 contains 15 residues. CDR3 coding DNA: TGCGCCAGCAGCCCGGGACAGGAAACTCAAGAGACCCAGTACTTC. Amino acids: CASSPGQETQETQYF.

This clone was seen more than once but under ten times. V and J are TRBV6-6 and TRBJ1-2, with D unclear. The CDR3 totals 13 residues. V dropped 7 bases and J dropped 4 bases, with 13 bases sitting between them. Germline CDR1 and CDR2: MNHNY and SVGAGI (reference sequence). The CDR3 here is CASTNQRTYGYTF. The CDR3 region has the DNA TGTGCCAGCACAAACCAAAGAACCTATGGCTACACCTTC.

This clone was recorded a few times. The chain joins TRBV11-2 to TRBJ2-1; 8 bases are a match to TRBD1. CDR1 is SGHAT, CDR2 FQNNGV, per germline. Trimming cost V 5 bases and J 5 bases; bases outside gene matches: 8. The CDR3 has 15 residues. This chain's CDR3 is CASSLQGGTHNEQFF. Written as DNA, the CDR3 is TGTGCCAGCAGCCTACAGGGGGGAACTCACAATGAGCAGTTCTTC.

This clone was seen a few times. The rearrangement links TRBV9 to TRBJ2-7; no reliable D call. The CDR3 is 12 amino acids. V lost 3 bases and J lost 4, with 8 bases in between. Germline values: CDR1 SGDLS, CDR2 YYNGEE. This chain's CDR3 is CASSDSSYEQYF. For the CDR3, the DNA is TGTGCCAGCAGCGATTCCTCGTACGAGCAGTACTTC.

V gene TRBV29-1 combines with J gene TRBJ1-1, with TRBD1 as a possible D gene (5 bases). CDR1 SQVTM and CDR2 ANQGSEA come from the germline V gene. There are 13 residues in the CDR3. V lost 1 base and J lost 7, with 13 bases in between. The CDR3 DNA reads as TGCAGCGTTGAAGGCGCAACAGGCTTTGAAGCTTTCTTT. It encodes CSVEGATGFEAFF.

V is TRBV30 and J is TRBJ2-3, with TRBD2 identical over 12 bases. With V trimmed by 0 bases and J by 6 bases, 4 bases remained unmatched. Germline lookup yields CDR1 GTSNPN and CDR2 SVGIG (reference sequence). The CDR3 sequence is 15 residues long. For the CDR3, the DNA is TGTGCCTGGAGTGTAGGGCTAGCGGGGGGGGATACGCAGTATTTT. It yields the protein CAWSVGLAGGDTQYF.